One sample yielded the 9 T cell receptor beta chains listed below, sequenced in a study of T-cell reconstitution after alpha-beta-depleted transplantation in children. The library targeted TCRbeta and was prepared with unique molecular identifiers. From the PCR reads, TCRdb called clonotypes with MiXCR, one entry per CDR3 protein. The data hold 450,000 to 600,000 distinct CDR3 sequences, with about 31% observed a single time. The source material was PBMCs from the stem cell graft donor, sampled from the stem cell graft. The receptors originated from a human donor who donated a stem cell graft to a child with aplastic anemia.

This rearrangement joins TRBV6-2 or TRBV6-3 to TRBJ2-2; TRBD1 matches 7 bases. The J segment lost 4 bases and the V segment lost 6 bases, leaving 8 bases of the junction unmatched. CDR3 size: 15 residues. The germline CDR1 and CDR2 sequences are MNHEY and SVGEGT. CDR3 region: CASRAQGIGTGELFF. DNA for the CDR3: TGTGCCAGCAGGGCACAGGGGATAGGCACCGGGGAGCTGTTTTTT.

This chain uses TRBV6-4 with TRBJ1-2; the D is unclear. The V end lost 0 bases, the J end lost 8 bases, and 10 bases lay between the germline ends. Germline CDR1 MRHNA, CDR2 SNTAGT. The CDR3 sequence is 13 residues long. This CDR3 reads CASSDSNTGGYTF. CDR3 DNA: TGTGCCAGCAGTGACTCGAATACGGGAGGCTACACCTTC.

This clonotype came up a few times. CDR3 bases: TGTGCCAGCAGTTTATACGAGCAGTACTTC. Translated, it gives CASSLYEQYF. This rearrangement joins TRBV12-3 or TRBV12-4 to TRBJ2-7, with D uncertain. Trimming shortened V by 2 bases and J by 4 bases, and 0 bases separated the two germline ends. The CDR3 extends over 10 amino acids.

This chain links TRBV25-1 with TRBJ2-1; the match to TRBD2 covers 8 bases. The length of the CDR3 is 13 residues. V gave up 3 bases and J gave up 8 bases; unmatched junction bases: 3. CDR1 and CDR2 (germline): MGHDK, SYGVNS. CDR3 DNA: TGTGCCAGCAGTGAGGCGGGAGGCGATGAGCAGTTCTTC. This codes for CASSEAGGDEQFF.

The chain joins TRBV18 to TRBJ2-7; 11 nucleotides align to TRBD1. From germline, CDR1 is KGHSH and CDR2 LQKENI. V was pared by 2 bases and J by 5 bases, with 14 bases of the junction left unmatched. The CDR3 loop spans 18 amino acids. CDR3 bases: TGTGCCAGCTCACCAACGCCACCAGGACAGGGGGCGCGTGACGAGCAGTACGTC. It is translated as CASSPTPPGQGARDEQYV.

A single count supports this clonotype. The chain employs TRBV7-8 and TRBJ1-6; D is possibly TRBD1 (6 bases). The germline gives CDR1 SGHVS, CDR2 FQNEAQ. Trimming left V 5 bases short and J 0 bases short, with 8 bases between. This CDR3 region has 15 residues. CDR3 DNA sequence: TGTGCCAGCAGCATGGACAGCTCCTATAATTCACCCCTCCACTTT. This codes for CASSMDSSYNSPLHF.

The table lists this clonotype with a few counts. This chain uses TRBV30 with TRBJ1-2; D may be TRBD1 (5 bases). Trimming left V 0 bases short and J 6 bases short, with 11 bases between. CDR1 is GTSNPN and CDR2 is SVGIG in the germline V gene (reference sequence). The CDR3 is 13 amino acids. This CDR3 is CAWSVHRRNGYTF. CDR3 nucleotides: TGTGCCTGGAGTGTACACAGGAGAAATGGCTACACCTTC.

The rearrangement uses TRBV11-2 and TRBJ1-2; no clear D gene. From germline, CDR1 is SGHAT and CDR2 FQNNGV. V lost 3 bases and J 0 bases, leaving 11 bases between the germline ends. The CDR3 covers 15 residues. CDR3 residues: CASSLSGPSNYGYTF. The DNA of the CDR3 is TGTGCCAGCAGCTTGAGCGGACCTTCTAACTATGGCTACACCTTC. Full variable domain (remainder filled in from reference TRBV11-2 and TRBJ1-2): EAGVAQSPRYKIIEKRQSVAFWCNPISGHATLYWYQQILGQGPKLLIQFQNNGVVDDSQLPKDRFSAERLKGVDSTLKIQPAKLEDSAVYLCASSLSGPSNYGYTFGSGTRLTVV.

J is TRBJ2-7 and V is TRBV5-6; no clear D. Germline CDR1 reads SGHDT; CDR2 reads YYEEEE. Trimming left V 1 base short and J 2 bases short, with 16 bases between. CDR3 length equals 16 residues. The DNA for the CDR3 is TGTGCCAGCAGCTTGCACGGCGTACAAGGGCCCTACGAGCAGTACGTC. Its protein is CASSLHGVQGPYEQYV.